This entry describes one T cell receptor beta chain. Its specificity is unknown. This entry belongs to a study of T cell responses to AZD1222 COVID-19 vaccine. The study, taken as a whole, reports: The study identified only a handful of AZD1222 recipients as seropositive at baseline.

Germline CDR1 SGHTS, CDR2 YDEGEE. This CDR3 has 15 residues. The junction had 7 bases not matched to a gene; V was cut back by 6 bases and J by 4 bases. Repertoires were generated with immunoSEQ multiplex PCR, while TCRdb's copy carries only in-frame clones and drops some. This table has approximately 110,000 clones, around 93% appearing once. Source: peripheral blood, taken on day 0 of AZD1222 vaccination. The chain carries TRBV5-8 and TRBJ1-5, with 10 bases identical to TRBD1. The TCR was taken from an adult in good health. Here the CDR3 reads CASNRRDRGNQPQHF. In nucleotides, the CDR3 is TGTGCCAGCAACCGCAGGGACAGGGGTAATCAGCCCCAGCATTTT.